These T cell receptor beta chains were read from a single sample in a study of blood T cell repertoires in COVID-19. Method: immunoSEQ multiplex PCR; TCRdb's copy keeps in-frame clones and lacks some. Here the sample spans around 200,000 clones, more than 70% being singletons. The specimen was peripheral blood. The receptors shown here come from a man aged 18 to 35 with active or convalescent COVID-19. The CDR3 runs from the conserved cysteine through the conserved F or W. D genes are given only for firm matches. Clone size, where shown, is once, few, many, or a class for clones that have expanded.

j_gene: TRBJ2-5
v_gene: TRBV30
d_gene: -
abundance: many
CDR3aa: CAWSGALQETQYF
CDR3nt: TGTGCCTGGAGTGGGGCTCTCCAAGAGACCCAGTACTTC

j_gene: TRBJ2-1
v_gene: TRBV7-2
d_gene: -
abundance: -
CDR3aa: CASSLEGRSYNEQFF
CDR3nt: TGTGCCAGCAGCTTAGAGGGGAGGTCCTACAATGAGCAGTTCTTC

j_gene: TRBJ2-3
v_gene: TRBV7-8
d_gene: -
abundance: -
CDR3aa: CASSFALAADTQYF
CDR3nt: TGTGCCAGCAGCTTTGCACTAGCAGCAGATACGCAGTATTTT

j_gene: TRBJ2-1
v_gene: TRBV3-1/TRBV3-2
d_gene: -
abundance: -
CDR3aa: CASSQGPGMGHNEQFF
CDR3nt: TGTGCCAGCAGCCAAGGTCCGGGAATGGGCCACAATGAGCAGTTCTTC

j_gene: TRBJ1-4
v_gene: TRBV11-3
d_gene: -
abundance: -
CDR3aa: CASSFCSSGGREKLFF
CDR3nt: TGTGCCAGCAGCTTTTGTTCGTCGGGGGGTCGAGAAAAACTGTTTTTT

j_gene: TRBJ1-2
v_gene: TRBV30
d_gene: -
abundance: -
CDR3aa: CAWSVGGDGYTF
CDR3nt: TGTGCCTGGAGTGTTGGGGGGGATGGCTACACCTTC

j_gene: TRBJ1-2
v_gene: TRBV18
d_gene: -
abundance: -
CDR3aa: CASSPISTDYGYTF
CDR3nt: TGTGCCAGCTCACCAATATCGACAGACTATGGCTACACCTTC

j_gene: TRBJ2-2
v_gene: TRBV6-6
d_gene: -
abundance: -
CDR3aa: CASSSGELFF
CDR3nt: TGTGCCAGCAGTTCTGGGGAGCTGTTTTTT

j_gene: TRBJ1-5
v_gene: TRBV19
d_gene: TRBD1
abundance: -
CDR3aa: CASSKDRADQPQHF
CDR3nt: TGTGCCAGTAGCAAGGACAGGGCAGATCAGCCCCAGCATTTT

j_gene: TRBJ1-1
v_gene: TRBV15
d_gene: -
abundance: -
CDR3aa: CATSRDWVGESGTEAFF
CDR3nt: TGTGCCACCAGCAGAGATTGGGTCGGGGAGTCCGGCACTGAAGCTTTCTTT

j_gene: TRBJ1-1
v_gene: TRBV7-9
d_gene: -
abundance: -
CDR3aa: CASSLGSVPNTEAFF
CDR3nt: TGTGCCAGCAGCTTAGGGAGTGTCCCGAACACTGAAGCTTTCTTT

j_gene: TRBJ2-1
v_gene: TRBV24-1
d_gene: -
abundance: once
CDR3aa: CATSDLPRYNEQFF
CDR3nt: TGTGCCACCAGTGATTTGCCACGGTACAATGAGCAGTTCTTC

j_gene: TRBJ1-6
v_gene: TRBV3-1/TRBV3-2
d_gene: -
abundance: -
CDR3aa: CASSQVQVNSPLHF
CDR3nt: TGTGCCAGCAGCCAAGTTCAGGTTAATTCACCCCTCCACTTT

j_gene: TRBJ2-5
v_gene: TRBV7-2
d_gene: -
abundance: -
CDR3aa: CASSLVAAYQETQYF
CDR3nt: TGTGCCAGCAGCTTAGTAGCTGCCTACCAAGAGACCCAGTACTTC

j_gene: TRBJ1-1
v_gene: TRBV27
d_gene: -
abundance: -
CDR3aa: CASSPAGREDTEAFF
CDR3nt: TGTGCCAGCAGTCCGGCAGGGAGGGAGGACACTGAAGCTTTCTTT

j_gene: TRBJ1-2
v_gene: TRBV29-1
d_gene: TRBD1
abundance: once
CDR3aa: CSVTQGGSYTF
CDR3nt: TGCAGCGTAACACAGGGGGGGAGCTACACCTTC

j_gene: TRBJ1-2
v_gene: TRBV9
d_gene: TRBD1
abundance: -
CDR3aa: CASSVGGAPDRYYGYTF
CDR3nt: TGTGCCAGCAGCGTAGGGGGAGCCCCGGACAGGTACTATGGCTACACCTTC

j_gene: TRBJ1-5
v_gene: TRBV18
d_gene: TRBD1
abundance: -
CDR3aa: CASSRQGANQPQHF
CDR3nt: TGTGCCAGCTCCAGGCAGGGGGCCAATCAGCCCCAGCATTTT

j_gene: TRBJ1-5
v_gene: TRBV19
d_gene: -
abundance: -
CDR3aa: CASSPDSYSNQPQHF
CDR3nt: TGTGCCAGTAGCCCGGACAGCTATAGCAATCAGCCCCAGCATTTT

j_gene: TRBJ1-4
v_gene: TRBV6-1
d_gene: TRBD1
abundance: -
CDR3aa: CASSDPGTGTEKLFF
CDR3nt: TGTGCCAGCAGTGACCCCGGGACAGGAACAGAGAAACTGTTTTTT

j_gene: TRBJ2-3
v_gene: TRBV2
d_gene: TRBD1
abundance: -
CDR3aa: CASNPGGDTQYF
CDR3nt: TGTGCCAGCAATCCAGGGGGAGATACGCAGTATTTT

j_gene: TRBJ2-1
v_gene: TRBV9
d_gene: -
abundance: -
CDR3aa: CASSVVGGSYNEQFF
CDR3nt: TGTGCCAGCAGCGTAGTTGGAGGGTCCTACAATGAGCAGTTCTTC

j_gene: TRBJ1-5
v_gene: TRBV24-1
d_gene: TRBD1
abundance: -
CDR3aa: CATSDPGQGSNQPQHF
CDR3nt: TGTGCCACCAGTGACCCGGGACAGGGAAGCAATCAGCCCCAGCATTTT

j_gene: TRBJ1-2
v_gene: TRBV6-1
d_gene: TRBD1
abundance: -
CDR3aa: CASSGPGQGQNYGYTF
CDR3nt: TGTGCCAGCAGTGGTCCGGGACAGGGACAAAACTATGGCTACACCTTC

j_gene: TRBJ2-5
v_gene: TRBV3-1/TRBV3-2
d_gene: TRBD2
abundance: -
CDR3aa: CASSQDRRGGSWTQYF
CDR3nt: TGTGCCAGCAGCCAAGATCGGCGGGGGGGGTCTTGGACCCAGTACTTC

j_gene: TRBJ2-7
v_gene: TRBV27
d_gene: TRBD1
abundance: -
CDR3aa: CASSFRQGDFYEQYF
CDR3nt: TGTGCCAGCAGTTTCAGGCAGGGGGATTTCTACGAGCAGTACTTC

j_gene: TRBJ2-1
v_gene: TRBV7-9
d_gene: -
abundance: -
CDR3aa: CASSLSIYNEQFF
CDR3nt: TGTGCCAGCAGCTTATCTATTTACAATGAGCAGTTCTTC